These 30 T cell receptor beta chains were sequenced from one sample in a study of blood T cells in healthy people across ages (dated by TCRdb to between 2014 and 2017). Libraries were made using 5' RACE. Sequencing was performed on an Illumina HiSeq 2500. A second PCR of about 7 to 12 cycles was performed with a sample-barcoded 5' primer and a J-beta primer mix. The raw public reads went through TCRdb reprocessing: fastp at Q25, MiXCR clone calling, in-frame beta chains kept. Entries that share a CDR3 protein sequence are merged under the most common genes and DNA. For this sample the table gives roughly 860,000 distinct CDR3 sequences, of which roughly 60% were detected only once. Roughly a quarter of the sample lies in the top ten. Sequencing input: blood. The receptor source for this set is a man younger than 40 in good health.

J is TRBJ2-3 and V is TRBV4-1; D possibly matches TRBD1 or TRBD2 (6 bases each). Trimming cost V 3 bases and J 5 bases, with 18 bases left between them. The CDR3 totals 16 residues. Looked up from germline, CDR1 is MGHRA and CDR2 is YSYEKL. CDR3 in amino acids: CASSHDFPGAKDTQYF. The CDR3 DNA sequence: TGCGCCAGCAGCCATGACTTCCCGGGGGCGAAAGATACGCAGTATTTT.

This clonotype was found a few times. The V gene is TRBV20-1, the J gene TRBJ2-7, with D possibly being TRBD1 (6 bases). Germline assignment: CDR1 DFQATT and CDR2 SNEGSKA (reference sequence). This CDR3 has 14 amino acids. V gave up 6 bases and J gave up 2 bases, with 17 bases separating them. The CDR3 here is CSAQPGVRTYEQYF. For the CDR3, the DNA is TGCAGTGCCCAGCCAGGGGTAAGGACCTACGAGCAGTACTTC.

This rearrangement joins TRBV28 to TRBJ1-6, with TRBD1 matching 10 bases. V was pared by 1 base and J by 4 bases, with 1 base of the junction left unmatched. This CDR3 is built from 16 residues. Per germline, CDR1 MDHEN and CDR2 SYDVKM. CDR3 bases: TGTGCCAGCAGTTTATCGGACAGGGGGTATAATTCACCCCTCCACTTT. Amino acids: CASSLSDRGYNSPLHF.

The sample holds many counts of this clonotype. The rearrangement uses TRBV11-1 and TRBJ2-5; D is perhaps TRBD1 (6 bases). V lost 3 bases and J lost 1, with 9 bases in between. Germline assignment: CDR1 SGHAT and CDR2 FQDESV (reference sequence). This CDR3 has 14 residues. CDR3 sequence reads: CASSLDSSQETQYF. The CDR3 bases are TGTGCCAGCAGCTTGGACAGCTCCCAAGAGACCCAGTACTTC.

The chain has TRBV30 and TRBJ1-2, with 7 bases that match TRBD1. Germline lookup yields CDR1 GTSNPN and CDR2 SVGIG (reference sequence). With 4 bases clipped from V and 3 bases from J, the junction kept 8 bases outside the gene matches. This CDR3 comprises 14 residues. CDR3 sequence reads: CAWTRDRKDYGYTF. CDR3 bases: TGTGCCTGGACCAGGGACAGAAAAGACTATGGCTACACCTTC.

The chain is built from TRBV27 and TRBJ2-7, with D maybe TRBD1 (5 bases). Germline V gene lookup returns CDR1 MNHEY and CDR2 SMNVEV (reference sequence). The V gene lost 6 bases and the J gene lost 0 bases, with 9 bases spanning the gap. This CDR3 is built from 13 residues. The CDR3 nucleotides read TGTGCCAGCAGGGGGCCTAGCTCCTACGAGCAGTACTTC. It translates to CASRGPSSYEQYF.

The sample holds a few counts of this clonotype. J is TRBJ2-7 and V is TRBV6-2 or TRBV6-3, with TRBD2 matching over 11 bases. Per the germline V gene, CDR1 is MNHEY and CDR2 is SVGEGT. The CDR3 is made up of 18 amino acids. After removal of 2 bases from V and 0 bases from J, the junction contained 9 bases not matched to a gene. The DNA for the CDR3 is TGTGCCAGCAGTTACGGCTGGCTAGCGGGGGGAAGCTCCTACGAGCAGTACTTC. As protein: CASSYGWLAGGSSYEQYF.

This clonotype appeared a few times. The chain carries TRBV7-2 and TRBJ2-7; 8 nucleotides match TRBD2. V trimming: 5 bases; J trimming: 0 bases; junction bases outside the gene matches: 9. The CDR3 covers 16 residues. Per the germline V gene, CDR1 is SGHTA and CDR2 is FQGNSA. In nucleotides, the CDR3 is TGTGCCAGCAGCCAGTGGGTAGCGGGGTCCTCCTACGAGCAGTACTTC. Amino acid sequence: CASSQWVAGSSYEQYF.

This clonotype was picked up a small number of times. The V gene is TRBV7-2, the J gene TRBJ2-6; 7 bases agree with TRBD1. From germline, CDR1 is SGHTA and CDR2 FQGNSA. This CDR3 has 16 amino acids. V shed 11 bases and J 4 bases; nucleotides not matched to a gene: 14. DNA for the CDR3: TGTGCCCTCTCGCCGACAGGGTTATCCGGGGCCAACGTCCTGACTTTC. Protein: CALSPTGLSGANVLTF.

The chain combines TRBV4-3 with TRBJ1-2; D is undetermined. The CDR3 covers 13 residues. Trimming left V 1 base short and J 4 bases short, with 7 bases between. CDR1 is LGHNA and CDR2 is YSLEER in the germline V gene. In nucleotides, the CDR3 is TGCGCCAGCAGCCAAGTTGAGGGCTATGGCTACACCTTC. Its protein is CASSQVEGYGYTF.

This clonotype has just a few counts. This chain connects TRBV10-3 to TRBJ2-6, with a possible D match to TRBD1 (6 bases). Trimming removed 3 bases at V and 0 bases at J, with 9 bases between. This CDR3 is 16 amino acids long. Germline V gene lookup returns CDR1 ENHRY and CDR2 SYGVKD. The CDR3 loop is CAISDQGHSGANVLTF. The CDR3 coding sequence is TGTGCCATCAGTGACCAGGGGCACTCTGGGGCCAACGTCCTGACTTTC.

The genes are TRBV6-5 and TRBJ2-1; the D gene is possibly TRBD1 (6 bases). The CDR3 runs to 17 residues. CDR1 and CDR2 (germline): MNHEY, SVGAGI. Trimming stripped 0 bases from V and 6 bases from J, with 18 bases between. CDR3 sequence: CASSYSKAWGHVNEQFF. In DNA, the CDR3 is TGTGCCAGCAGTTACTCGAAAGCTTGGGGGCACGTCAATGAGCAGTTCTTC.

The V call is TRBV7-9, the J call TRBJ2-7, with TRBD1 matching over 9 bases. V shed 5 bases and J 5 bases; nucleotides not matched to a gene: 7. Germline V CDR1 and CDR2: SEHNR, FQNEAQ (reference sequence). CDR3 length: 14 amino acids. CDR3 residues: CASSLSRTGDEQYF. CDR3 coding DNA: TGTGCCAGCAGCCTATCACGGACAGGGGACGAGCAGTACTTC.

This chain connects TRBV4-2 to TRBJ1-4; no clear D gene. Germline-derived CDR1 and CDR2 are LGHNA and YNFKEQ. The CDR3 spans 13 residues. Between the trimmed V and J ends, which lost 2 bases and 6 bases, there was a span of 7 bases. DNA of the CDR3: TGTGCCAGCAGCCAAATCGGCGATGAAAAACTGTTTTTT. Its translation: CASSQIGDEKLFF.

The rearrangement joins TRBV6-4 to TRBJ2-7; 12 bases are a match to TRBD2. The trim removed 7 bases at V and 2 bases at J, leaving 12 bases unmatched. CDR1 MRHNA and CDR2 SNTAGT come from the germline V gene. The length of the CDR3 is 17 residues. The CDR3 region is CASKSLEASGGAYEQYF. DNA of the CDR3: TGTGCCAGCAAAAGCCTCGAGGCTAGCGGGGGGGCCTACGAGCAGTACTTC.

CDR3 in DNA: TGTGCCAGCAGCGATACTAGCGGGGTTGATACGCAGTATTTT. This translates into CASSDTSGVDTQYF. The chain joins TRBV9 to TRBJ2-3; the match to TRBD2 covers 10 bases. V was pared by 3 bases and J by 6 bases, with 4 bases of the junction left unmatched. The CDR3 length is 14 residues. Germline CDR1 SGDLS, CDR2 YYNGEE. The whole variable domain, filled in from reference TRBV9 and TRBJ2-3, reads DSGVTQTPKHLITATGQRVTLRCSPRSGDLSVYWYQQSLDQGLQFLIQYYNGEERAKGNILERFSAQQFPDLHSELNLSSLELGDSALYFCASSDTSGVDTQYFGPGTRLTVL.

A few counts support this clonotype. The chain couples TRBV29-1 to TRBJ2-1, with 10 bases aligning to TRBD2. The CDR3 has 14 amino acids. From germline, CDR1 is SQVTM and CDR2 ANQGSEA. The ends lost 8 bases at V and 8 bases at J; junction bases unmatched: 12. The CDR3 DNA follows: TGCAGCCCAGCGGGGCTAGCGGGGGCCGATGAGCAGTTCTTC. Translation gives CSPAGLAGADEQFF.

The gene calls are TRBV6-2 or TRBV6-3 and TRBJ2-3; TRBD1 matches 7 bases. Germline assignment: CDR1 MNHEY and CDR2 SVGEGT. The length of the CDR3 is 16 residues. V lost 8 bases, J lost 0 bases, and 11 bases stayed unmatched. CDR3 bases: TGTGCCAGCGCTCGGTTGGGACAGCCCAGCACAGATACGCAGTATTTT. Translated: CASARLGQPSTDTQYF.

As DNA, the CDR3 is TGTGCCAGCGAGGGACTAGGCCAAGAGACCCAGTACTTC. Its translation is CASEGLGQETQYF. The rearrangement links TRBV6-2 or TRBV6-3 to TRBJ2-5, with 8 bases matching TRBD2. CDR3 length: 13 amino acids. Germline V gives CDR1 MNHEY, CDR2 SVGEGT. V was clipped by 8 bases and J by 1 base; unmatched bases: 3.

This clonotype is a singleton in its sample. The chain recombines TRBV28 with TRBJ1-1; no clear D. V gave up 1 base and J gave up 2 bases, with 8 bases separating them. This CDR3 spans 14 amino acids. CDR1 and CDR2 (germline): MDHEN, SYDVKM. The CDR3 here is CASSLLADNTEAFF. CDR3 coding DNA: TGTGCCAGCAGTTTATTGGCAGATAACACTGAAGCTTTCTTT. Looking up the rest from reference TRBV28 and TRBJ1-1 gives the full variable domain: DVKVTQSSRYLVKRTGEKVFLECVQDMDHENMFWYRQDPGLGLRLIYFSYDVKMKEKGDIPEGYSVSREKKERFSLILESASTNQTSMYLCASSLLADNTEAFFGQGTRLTVV.

The chain is built from TRBV27 and TRBJ2-4, with TRBD1 matching over 10 bases. The J call is doubtful: the DNA matches TRBJ2-7 better. Germline values: CDR1 MNHEY, CDR2 SMNVEV (reference sequence). The CDR3 has 15 residues. The CDR3 sequence: CASSRRGQGGYEQYF. DNA of the CDR3: TGTGCCAGCAGCCGCCGAGGACAGGGGGGCTACGAGCAGTACTTC.

The rearrangement links TRBV4-3 to TRBJ1-4; D is ambiguous. Trimming cost V 1 base and J 0 bases, with 9 bases left between them. The CDR3 covers 16 residues. Per the germline V gene, CDR1 is LGHNA and CDR2 is YSLEER. The DNA for the CDR3 is TGCGCCAGCAGCCAAGGGACCCTTCCAACTAATGAAAAACTGTTTTTT. Encoded protein: CASSQGTLPTNEKLFF.

The CDR3 coding sequence is TGCAGCGCGGGGGAGGATGAGCAGTTCTTC. Translating gives CSAGEDEQFF. The chain carries TRBV20-1 and TRBJ2-1; 7 nucleotides match TRBD2. Germline-derived CDR1 and CDR2 are DFQATT and SNEGSKA (reference sequence). The CDR3 contains 10 residues.

This clonotype was picked up one time. The CDR3 nucleotides read TGCAGTGCGACGGCGTGGGCGGGGGGATACAATGAGCAGTTCTTC. Translating gives CSATAWAGGYNEQFF. The chain couples TRBV20-1 to TRBJ2-1; 8 nucleotides match TRBD2. The CDR3 loop spans 15 amino acids. The J segment lost 4 bases and the V segment lost 6 bases, leaving 11 bases of the junction unmatched. CDR1 is DFQATT and CDR2 is SNEGSKA in the germline V gene (reference sequence).

The table lists this clonotype with a few counts. V and J are TRBV7-9 and TRBJ2-1; D perhaps matches TRBD2 (6 bases). This CDR3 has 14 residues. V lost 5 bases, J lost 6 bases, and 14 bases lay in between. Germline V gives CDR1 SEHNR, CDR2 FQNEAQ (reference sequence). This chain's CDR3 is CASSGGFVGNEQFF. CDR3 DNA sequence: TGTGCCAGCAGCGGGGGGTTCGTAGGCAATGAGCAGTTCTTC.

The rearrangement joins TRBV29-1 to TRBJ2-7; D unclear. CDR1 SQVTM and CDR2 ANQGSEA come from the germline V gene. Between the trimmed V and J ends, which lost 4 bases and 3 bases, there was a span of 10 bases. The CDR3 is 12 residues long. As DNA, the CDR3 is TGCAGCGTTGTTGGCAGCTTCTACGAGCAGTACTTC. Translating it yields CSVVGSFYEQYF.

This clonotype was recorded at least ten times. The chain links TRBV7-2 to TRBJ2-7; 7 bases are a match to TRBD1. J lost 0 bases, V lost 3 bases, and 2 bases had no gene match. Germline V gene lookup returns CDR1 SGHTA and CDR2 FQGNSA. CDR3 length: 14 amino acids. The CDR3 DNA reads as TGTGCCAGCAGCTTGGACAGGAGCTCCTACGAGCAGTACTTC. Amino acid sequence: CASSLDRSSYEQYF.

The J gene is TRBJ2-1, the V gene TRBV20-1; 12 bases agree with TRBD2. The CDR3 covers 18 residues. Germline V CDR1 and CDR2: DFQATT, SNEGSKA (reference sequence). Trimming removed 3 bases from V and 1 base from J; junction bases left unmatched: 10. The CDR3 spells CSARVLAGGLPSYNEQFF. In DNA form, the CDR3 reads TGCAGTGCTAGGGTACTAGCGGGGGGCCTACCATCCTACAATGAGCAGTTCTTC.

This chain connects TRBV29-1 to TRBJ2-5; TRBD1 is a possible D gene (8 bases). The CDR3 consists of 13 residues. Deletions cut 7 bases from V and 11 bases from J, with 23 bases between. Germline loops: CDR1 SQVTM, CDR2 ANQGSEA. The CDR3 DNA reads TGCAGCGCCCAGGGGGCGGGGGTGAATGAGCAGTACTTC. As protein: CSAQGAGVNEQYF.

This clonotype was seen only a few times. The rearrangement uses TRBV20-1 and TRBJ1-6; 7 nucleotides match TRBD1. Germline V CDR1 and CDR2: DFQATT, SNEGSKA (reference sequence). This CDR3 is 14 amino acids long. As DNA, the CDR3 is TGCAGCATGGAACCGGGACAGCGTAATTCACCCCTCCACTTT. Residues: CSMEPGQRNSPLHF.